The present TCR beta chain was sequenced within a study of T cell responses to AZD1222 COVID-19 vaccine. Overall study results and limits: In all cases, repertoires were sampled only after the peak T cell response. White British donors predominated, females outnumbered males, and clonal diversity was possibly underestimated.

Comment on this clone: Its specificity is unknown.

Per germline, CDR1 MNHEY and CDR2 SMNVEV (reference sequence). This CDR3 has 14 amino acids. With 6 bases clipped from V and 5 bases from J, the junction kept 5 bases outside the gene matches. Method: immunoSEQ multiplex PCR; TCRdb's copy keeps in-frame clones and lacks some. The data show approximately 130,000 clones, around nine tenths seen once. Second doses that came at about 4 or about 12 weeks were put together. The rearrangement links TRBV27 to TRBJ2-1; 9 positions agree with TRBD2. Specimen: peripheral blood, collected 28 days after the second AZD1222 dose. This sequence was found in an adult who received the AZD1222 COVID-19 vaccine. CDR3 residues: CASSTLAGDNEQFF. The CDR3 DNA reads TGTGCCAGCAGCACCTTAGCGGGAGACAATGAGCAGTTCTTC.